This TCR beta chain is from a study of T cells in Graves' hyperthyroidism and ophthalmopathy. CDR1 and CDR2 (germline): SNHLY, FYNNEI. Trimming took 4 bases from V and 7 from J, leaving 11 bases between them. This CDR3 has 14 amino acids. RNA transcripts were the template for amplifying TCR beta CDR3 regions. The TCR CDR3 first-round RT-PCR relied on the HTBI primer set. TCRdb itself ran the multiplex PCR reads through MiXCR, one entry per CDR3 protein. The table has some 760,000 distinct CDR3 sequences, around 15% seen once; the top ten hold roughly 10%. In this sample, this clonotype turned up many times.

The material sequenced was blood. The chain employs TRBV2 and TRBJ1-6, with D maybe TRBD1 (6 bases). This TCR was recovered from a woman between 18 and 29 years old with Graves' hyperthyroidism. Written as DNA, the CDR3 is TGTGCCAGCAGTGCCGGGGGGCAAAATTCACCCCTCCACTTT. Encoded protein: CASSAGGQNSPLHF.